Listed here is a single T cell receptor beta chain. Its antigen is as yet unknown. This sample is part of a study of beta chain features in type 1 diabetes. Study-wide results and caveats: All four CD4+ subsets of Type 1 diabetes patients contained TCRB CDR3s that were moderately but significantly shorter. Overrepresentation of cells with high TCR expression could result from cDNA sequencing. Researchers reported that naive, central memory and Treg TCRB repertoires appeared more similar in patients than in healthy donors.

TCRB transcripts that were expressed got sequenced, as all of the isolated RNA had been reverse transcribed. Using immunoSEQ multiplex PCR, the repertoire was profiled, and TCRdb retains in-frame clones only, with some absent. Here the sample spans over 90,000 clones, approximately 30% being singletons. The CDR3 loop spans 16 amino acids. The sample was central memory CD4+ T cells from blood. The rearrangement joins TRBV1 to TRBJ2-1; TRBD2 is the table's D call and was not checked against the DNA. TRBV1 is noted as a pseudogene. The TCR originated in a woman aged 18-29 years with type 1 diabetes. The CDR3 nucleotides read TGCACCAGCAGCCAGACCGGGACTAGCGCTATAAATGAGCAGTTCTTC. Protein: CTSSQTGTSAINEQFF.